The rows below give T cell receptor beta chains drawn from one sample of a study of T cells after yellow fever vaccination. Each CDR3 protein gets one entry after TCRdb re-called the 5' RACE reads with MiXCR. The profile shows about 150,000 distinct CDR3 sequences, less than 8.5% of them singletons. Specimen: CD4+ T cells sorted from PBMCs, collected 10 days after the yellow fever booster vaccination. These TCRs come from a young man who received the YFV17D yellow fever vaccine. CDR3s include the opening cysteine and the closing phenylalanine or tryptophan. The order of the fields is J gene, D gene, V gene, clone size, CDR3 DNA, CDR3 protein. D genes are given only for firm matches. Size values are once, few and many counts, or a class for expanded clones, and some rows have none.

>TRBJ2-2|.|TRBV20-1|.
TGCAGTGCCCATCACAGTACAGGGATCGGGGAGCTGTTTTTT
CSAHHSTGIGELFF
>TRBJ2-7|.|TRBV23-1|.
TGCGCCAGCGGACAGTGGAGGCAGAAAATCTACGAGCAGTACTTC
CASGQWRQKIYEQYF
>TRBJ2-4|TRBD2|TRBV29-1|many
TGCAGCGTTGGATTAGCGGGGCTAGCCAAAAACATTCAGTACTTC
CSVGLAGLAKNIQYF
>TRBJ2-7|.|TRBV24-1|few
TGTGCCACCAGTGACGCTAGCAGACTAACCTACGAGCAGTACTTC
CATSDASRLTYEQYF
>TRBJ1-2|TRBD1|TRBV10-3|many
TGTGCCATCAGACAGGACAGGGCTATTCAGGGCTACACCTTC
CAIRQDRAIQGYTF
>TRBJ1-1|TRBD1|TRBV20-1|few
TGCAGTGCTACCCCCAGGGGGGTTGAAGCTTTCTTT
CSATPRGVEAFF
>TRBJ1-4|.|TRBV7-2|few
TGTGCCAGCAGCGGGGACATCAGGGAAAAACTGTTTTTT
CASSGDIREKLFF
>TRBJ1-2|.|TRBV5-1|.
TGCGCCAGCAGCTTGGCCACCGGACAGTATGGCTACACCTTC
CASSLATGQYGYTF
>TRBJ2-1|.|TRBV7-8|few
TGTGCCAGCAGCCCGTTCCCCCAGAATGAGCAGTTCTTC
CASSPFPQNEQFF
>TRBJ1-1|.|TRBV30|few
TGTGCCTGGAGCATTCAGGGAGGGAACACTGAAGCTTTCTTT
CAWSIQGGNTEAFF
>TRBJ2-7|.|TRBV18|many
TGTGCCAGCTCAGATGACACGGCTTACGAGCAGTACTTC
CASSDDTAYEQYF
>TRBJ2-2|.|TRBV7-2|many
TGTGCCAGCAGCTTACAGGGACCTCGTGTGAACACCGGGGAGCTGTTTTTT
CASSLQGPRVNTGELFF
>TRBJ2-7|TRBD2|TRBV7-3|many
TGTGCCAGCAGCTATATGGCGGGAGGGACCTACGAGCAGTACTTC
CASSYMAGGTYEQYF
>TRBJ2-7|.|TRBV30|few
TGTGCCTGGAAGAAGGGTCCGAGCGCCTACGAGCAGTACTTC
CAWKKGPSAYEQYF
>TRBJ2-5|.|TRBV5-4|many
TGTGCCAGCAGCTTGTTCGGTGGAGAGACCCAGTACTTC
CASSLFGGETQYF
>TRBJ2-2|.|TRBV7-2|many
TGTGCCAGCAGCTTATTGGGGGAGGAGCTGTTTTTT
CASSLLGEELFF
>TRBJ2-5|.|TRBV29-1|many
TGCAGCGTGGATCCCGGGAAGCGGACGACCCAGTACTTC
CSVDPGKRTTQYF
>TRBJ2-2|TRBD2|TRBV5-1|many
TGCGCCAGCAGCTTGGCTGGGCTAGCGGGAGACCACGGGGAGCTGTTTTTT
CASSLAGLAGDHGELFF
>TRBJ2-3|.|TRBV30|few
TGTGCCTGGAACACCCCGAAGGGGGGAGGGCCGGGCCCAGATACGCAGTATTTT
CAWNTPKGGGPGPDTQYF
>TRBJ1-5|.|TRBV12-3/TRBV12-4|many
TGTGCCAGCGCCCAGGGTGTTCAGCCCCAGCATTTT
CASAQGVQPQHF
>TRBJ2-2|TRBD2|TRBV5-1|many
TGCGCCAGCGGACCTGGACTAGCGAACGCCGGGGAGCTGTTTTTT
CASGPGLANAGELFF
>TRBJ2-7|.|TRBV5-1|many
TGCGCCAGCCGGGACGCCTCCTACGAGCAGTACTTC
CASRDASYEQYF
>TRBJ1-1|TRBD1|TRBV3-1|many
TGTGCCAGCCAGTGGGGACAGGGAGGCACTGAAGCTTTCTTT
CASQWGQGGTEAFF
>TRBJ2-3|TRBD2|TRBV7-2|many
TGTGCCAGCAGCTTAAGCGGGACTAGCGGCACCACAGATACGCAGTATTTT
CASSLSGTSGTTDTQYF
>TRBJ2-3|TRBD2|TRBV5-6|many
TGTGCCAGCAGCTTGGCCGGGGGGGGGCTTGATACGCAGTATTTT
CASSLAGGGLDTQYF
>TRBJ2-7|TRBD1|TRBV29-1|.
TGCAGCGTTGGGACAGGGAACGAGCAGTACTTC
CSVGTGNEQYF
>TRBJ2-1|TRBD2|TRBV20-1|.
TGCAGTGCCTTTCCCAAGACCCGACTAGCGGGTAACTACAATGAGCAGTTCTTC
CSAFPKTRLAGNYNEQFF
>TRBJ1-1|.|TRBV30|few
TGTGCCTGGAGAGGGGTGAACACTGAAGCTTTCTTT
CAWRGVNTEAFF
>TRBJ2-1|TRBD2|TRBV7-2|few
TGTGCCAGCAGCTTAGACGGGAGGGCCAATGAGCAGTTCTTC
CASSLDGRANEQFF
>TRBJ1-1|TRBD1|TRBV10-3|many
TGTGCCAGCTCGCCTGGAGGGACAGGGGGTGAAGCTTTCTTT
CASSPGGTGGEAFF
>TRBJ2-5|.|TRBV12-5|many
TGTGCTAGCGGTCACCAAGAGACCCAGTACTTC
CASGHQETQYF
>TRBJ2-3|.|TRBV12-3/TRBV12-4|many
TGTGCCAGCAGTTTCGGGTCTAGCCCTCGTCTGTATTTT
CASSFGSSPRLYF
>TRBJ2-2|.|TRBV14|many
TGTGCCAGCAGCCAAGTCGTCGGGAGCTGGACCGGGGAGCTGTTTTTT
CASSQVVGSWTGELFF
>TRBJ2-6|.|TRBV9|many
TGTGCCAGCAGCGTCGACGTGGGTAGGGTTGGGGCCAACGTCCTGACTTTC
CASSVDVGRVGANVLTF
>TRBJ2-2|.|TRBV7-2|many
TGTGCCAGCAGCTGGACGGCGAACACCGGGGAGCTGTTTTTT
CASSWTANTGELFF
>TRBJ2-2|TRBD1|TRBV28|many
TGTGCCAGCAGTCCCCTACCGACAGGGTTCCCCGGGGAGCTGTTTTTT
CASSPLPTGFPGELFF
>TRBJ2-1|.|TRBV5-1|many
TGCGCCAGCAGCTTGGTTCAGGGTAGCAATGAGCAGTTCTTC
CASSLVQGSNEQFF
>TRBJ2-5|TRBD1|TRBV5-1|many
TGCGCCAGCTCAGACCCGACAGGGGGCGCGGAGACCCAGTACTTC
CASSDPTGGAETQYF
>TRBJ2-7|TRBD1|TRBV5-1|.
TGCGCCAGCAGTAGTCTGGGACAGGCCTTCGAGGAGCAGTACTTC
CASSSLGQAFEEQYF
>TRBJ2-4|.|TRBV12-3/TRBV12-4|many
TGTGCCAGCAGTTCTCCGGGACTGGTAAACATTCAGTACTTC
CASSSPGLVNIQYF
>TRBJ1-1|TRBD1|TRBV5-1|.
TGCGCCAGCAGCTTGGGGTCCGGACAGGGAAATACTGAAGCTTTCTTT
CASSLGSGQGNTEAFF
>TRBJ2-3|.|TRBV5-5|many
TGTGCCAGCAGCCCCGGAAGGACAGATACGCAGTATTTT
CASSPGRTDTQYF
>TRBJ2-7|.|TRBV9|many
TGTGCCAGCAGCCCAGGGGAGGTGCAGTACTTC
CASSPGEVQYF
>TRBJ2-1|TRBD2|TRBV5-1|many
TGCGCCAGCAGCAGCGGACTAGCGGGAGCCTCCTACAATGAGCAGTTCTTC
CASSSGLAGASYNEQFF
>TRBJ2-7|TRBD2|TRBV12-3/TRBV12-4|many
TGTGCCAGCAGTTCCCGACCTAGCGGGAGCTACGAGCAGTACTTC
CASSSRPSGSYEQYF
>TRBJ1-2|TRBD1|TRBV2|many
TGTGCCAGCACTGGGACAGGGAACTATGGCTACACCTTC
CASTGTGNYGYTF
>TRBJ2-3|TRBD1|TRBV5-1|many
TGCGCCAGCAGCTTGCAGGGACAGGGTACCGGCACAGATACGCAGTATTTT
CASSLQGQGTGTDTQYF
>TRBJ2-3|.|TRBV6-2/TRBV6-3|few
TGTGCCAGCAGTTACCCGCTAGGAGGGCTTAGCACAGATACGCAGTATTTT
CASSYPLGGLSTDTQYF
>TRBJ2-1|.|TRBV29-1|many
TGCAGCGTTGGGAGGGGGTCCTACAATGAGCAGTTCTTC
CSVGRGSYNEQFF
>TRBJ2-2|TRBD2|TRBV7-2|many
TGTGCCAGCAGCTTCCGGCGGGAGAGGAACGGGGAGCTGTTTTTT
CASSFRRERNGELFF
>TRBJ2-7|.|TRBV7-9|many
TGTGCCAGCAGCTCCCGGTTGGGGGGTGTCTACGAGCAGTACTTC
CASSSRLGGVYEQYF
>TRBJ2-1|TRBD1|TRBV7-2|many
TGTGCCAGCAGCTTAAGGGACAGGGACTACAATGAGCAGTTCTTC
CASSLRDRDYNEQFF
>TRBJ2-1|.|TRBV5-1|many
TGCGCCAGCAGCTGGGGGGACATAAGGGACTTCCTCAATGAGCAGTTCTTC
CASSWGDIRDFLNEQFF
>TRBJ2-7|.|TRBV6-5|many
TGTGCCAGCAGTTACGCACGCGGCGAGCAGTACTTC
CASSYARGEQYF
>TRBJ1-6|.|TRBV7-2|.
TGTGCCAGCAGCCCCAGGGGCGCGGTAAATTCACCCCTCCACTTT
CASSPRGAVNSPLHF
>TRBJ2-7|.|TRBV5-1|many
TGCGCCAGCAGCTTAACAGGGATCAACGAGCAGTACTTC
CASSLTGINEQYF
>TRBJ2-1|.|TRBV12-3/TRBV12-4|many
TGTGCCAGCAGTTTACATGAGCAGTTCTTC
CASSLHEQFF
>TRBJ2-1|.|TRBV20-1|few
TGCAGTGCTAGAGCGCCTAGCATAAGGATCGATGAGCAGTTCTTC
CSARAPSIRIDEQFF
>TRBJ2-2|TRBD2|TRBV20-1|many
TGCAGTGCCCATGGTCGGGGGGCCGGGGAGCTGTTTTTT
CSAHGRGAGELFF
>TRBJ2-4|.|TRBV20-1|many
TGCAGTGCTAACATTGAGGGGTCCAAAAACATTCAGTACTTC
CSANIEGSKNIQYF